These T cell receptor beta chains were read from a single sample in a study of T cells after somatic rescue of genetic block. Libraries were prepared by immunoSEQ multiplex PCR; TCRdb keeps only in-frame clonotypes and omits some of them. This table holds about 15,000 clones, about 72% found once. Source material: peripheral blood mononuclear cells (PBMCs). The receptors shown here come from a man younger than 35. Both conserved end residues are part of each CDR3. Each record gives: J gene, clone size, D gene, V gene, CDR3 DNA, CDR3 protein. The D gene is left open where the match is weak. Size is omitted from some rows. Given values are once, few, many or a class for expanded clones.

J gene: TRBJ1-1
clone size: .
D gene: TRBD1
V gene: TRBV27
CDR3 DNA: TGTGCCAGCAGTACCCACTGGACAGGGACTGAAGCTTTCTTT
CDR3 protein: CASSTHWTGTEAFF

J gene: TRBJ2-1
clone size: medium-sized
D gene: .
V gene: TRBV29-1
CDR3 DNA: TGCAGCGTTGAGGAGGGGGATTCGACCAACTACAATGAGCAGTTCTTC
CDR3 protein: CSVEEGDSTNYNEQFF

J gene: TRBJ1-2
clone size: .
D gene: TRBD1
V gene: TRBV18
CDR3 DNA: TGTGCCAGCTCATCGATCCGGGACAGGGTTTCTTATGGCTACACCTTC
CDR3 protein: CASSSIRDRVSYGYTF

J gene: TRBJ2-7
clone size: .
D gene: .
V gene: TRBV19
CDR3 DNA: TGTGCCAGTAGTATAGGAGGGGGTCCACCACCCTACGAGCAGTACTTC
CDR3 protein: CASSIGGGPPPYEQYF

J gene: TRBJ2-1
clone size: .
D gene: TRBD1
V gene: TRBV18
CDR3 DNA: TGTGCCAGCTCACCACCGGGACAGAGTTACAATGAGCAGTTCTTC
CDR3 protein: CASSPPGQSYNEQFF

J gene: TRBJ2-7
clone size: once
D gene: TRBD1
V gene: TRBV5-1
CDR3 DNA: TGCGCCAGCAGCTTCGGGACAGACTACGAGCAGTACTTC
CDR3 protein: CASSFGTDYEQYF

J gene: TRBJ2-2
clone size: .
D gene: TRBD2
V gene: TRBV7-3
CDR3 DNA: TGTGCCAGCAGTCAACTAGCGAGGACCGGGGAGCTGTTTTTT
CDR3 protein: CASSQLARTGELFF

J gene: TRBJ2-1
clone size: .
D gene: .
V gene: TRBV29-1
CDR3 DNA: TGCAGCGTTGGACGGCCGGATGAGCAGTTCTTC
CDR3 protein: CSVGRPDEQFF

J gene: TRBJ2-7
clone size: few
D gene: .
V gene: TRBV27
CDR3 DNA: TGTGCCAGCAGTTTAAAGACGTCCTACGAGCAGTACTTC
CDR3 protein: CASSLKTSYEQYF

J gene: TRBJ1-2
clone size: .
D gene: .
V gene: TRBV5-1
CDR3 DNA: TGCGCCAGAGGTTCGGGTACGATGGGCTATGGCTACACCTTC
CDR3 protein: CARGSGTMGYGYTF

J gene: TRBJ2-2
clone size: .
D gene: .
V gene: TRBV5-1
CDR3 DNA: TGCGCCAGCAGCTTGGGGCAGACGAACACCGGGGAGCTGTTTTTT
CDR3 protein: CASSLGQTNTGELFF

J gene: TRBJ2-1
clone size: .
D gene: TRBD2
V gene: TRBV10-3
CDR3 DNA: TGTGCCATCAGGTCCGGGACTAGCGGGAGGGTCTCCTACAATGAGCAGTTCTTC
CDR3 protein: CAIRSGTSGRVSYNEQFF

J gene: TRBJ2-3
clone size: .
D gene: .
V gene: TRBV19
CDR3 DNA: TGTGCCAGTAGTAAGGCAGATACGCAGTATTTT
CDR3 protein: CASSKADTQYF

J gene: TRBJ2-3
clone size: .
D gene: .
V gene: TRBV4-1
CDR3 DNA: TGCGCCAGCAGCATTACTTCAGGATGGAGCACAGATACGCAGTATTTT
CDR3 protein: CASSITSGWSTDTQYF

J gene: TRBJ1-5
clone size: .
D gene: .
V gene: TRBV6-6
CDR3 DNA: TGTGCCAGCAGTTACAGGGACCAGCCCCAGCATTTT
CDR3 protein: CASSYRDQPQHF

J gene: TRBJ2-3
clone size: .
D gene: TRBD2
V gene: TRBV6-5
CDR3 DNA: TGTGCCAGCAGTCCAACTAGCGGGAGTACAGATACGCAGTATTTT
CDR3 protein: CASSPTSGSTDTQYF

J gene: TRBJ1-1
clone size: few
D gene: .
V gene: TRBV30
CDR3 DNA: TGTGCCTGGAGTGGGAGACTAGGGGGAAACACTGAAGCTTTCTTT
CDR3 protein: CAWSGRLGGNTEAFF